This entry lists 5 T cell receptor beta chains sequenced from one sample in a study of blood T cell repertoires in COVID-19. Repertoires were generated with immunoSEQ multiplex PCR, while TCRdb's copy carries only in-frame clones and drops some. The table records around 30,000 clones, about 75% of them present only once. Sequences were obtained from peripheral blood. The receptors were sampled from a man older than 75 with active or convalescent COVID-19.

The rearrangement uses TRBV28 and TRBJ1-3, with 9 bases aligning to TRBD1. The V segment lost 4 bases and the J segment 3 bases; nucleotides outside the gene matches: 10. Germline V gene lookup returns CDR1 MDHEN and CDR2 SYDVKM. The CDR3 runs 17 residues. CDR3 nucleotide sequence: TGTGCCAGCAGTTATCCTACAGGGGGCGCCGGTGGAAACACCATATATTTT. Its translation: CASSYPTGGAGGNTIYF.

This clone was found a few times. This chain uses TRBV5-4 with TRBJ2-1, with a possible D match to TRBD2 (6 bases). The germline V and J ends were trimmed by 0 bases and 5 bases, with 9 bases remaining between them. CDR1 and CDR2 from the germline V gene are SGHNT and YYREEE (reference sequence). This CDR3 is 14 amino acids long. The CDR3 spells CASSLGRANNEQFF. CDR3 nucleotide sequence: TGTGCCAGCAGCTTGGGGAGGGCAAACAATGAGCAGTTCTTC.

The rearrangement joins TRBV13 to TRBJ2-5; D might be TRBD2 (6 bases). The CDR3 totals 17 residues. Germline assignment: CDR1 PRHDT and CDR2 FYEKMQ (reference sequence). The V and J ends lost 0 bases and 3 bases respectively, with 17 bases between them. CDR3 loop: CASSLGRGLRKEETQYF. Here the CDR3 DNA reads TGTGCCAGCAGCTTAGGCCGTGGACTACGAAAAGAAGAGACCCAGTACTTC.

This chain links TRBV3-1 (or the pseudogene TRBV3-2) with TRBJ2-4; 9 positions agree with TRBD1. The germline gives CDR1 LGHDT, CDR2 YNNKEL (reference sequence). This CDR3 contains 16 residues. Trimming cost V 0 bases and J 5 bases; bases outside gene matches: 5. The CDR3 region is CASSQEGTGRENIQYF. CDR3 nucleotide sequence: TGTGCCAGCAGCCAAGAGGGGACAGGGCGAGAAAACATTCAGTACTTC.

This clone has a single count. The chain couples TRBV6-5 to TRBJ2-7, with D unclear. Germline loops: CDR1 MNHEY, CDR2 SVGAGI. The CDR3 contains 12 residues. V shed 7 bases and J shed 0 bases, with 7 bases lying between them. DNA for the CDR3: TGTGCCAGCACCCCGAGCTCCTACGAGCAGTACTTC. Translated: CASTPSSYEQYF.